One and the same sample provided the 23 T cell receptor beta chains below, sequenced in a study of control samples from healthy donors and cancer patients. Produced via immunoSEQ multiplex PCR; TCRdb's table is partial and in-frame only. The data hold over 150,000 clones, with 96% observed a single time. Material for sequencing was blood. These TCRs come from a woman between 25 and 40 years old in good health.

This chain connects TRBV5-1 to TRBJ1-5; TRBD1 agrees at 7 bases. From germline, CDR1 is SGHRS and CDR2 YFSETQ. V gave up 2 bases and J gave up 5 bases; unmatched junction bases: 13. This CDR3 has 17 amino acids. The CDR3 DNA reads TGCGCCAGCAGCTTCGGACAGGCCCGATTCTCTGATCAGCCCCAGCATTTT. Residues: CASSFGQARFSDQPQHF.

A single count supports this clone. The V and J genes are TRBV9 and TRBJ1-5; D is unclear. This CDR3 has 13 residues. Trimming removed 7 bases at V and 1 base at J, with 9 bases between. Germline loops: CDR1 SGDLS, CDR2 YYNGEE. This CDR3 reads CASSRESNQPQHF. DNA for the CDR3: TGTGCCAGCTCAAGGGAGAGCAATCAGCCCCAGCATTTT.

This chain joins TRBV3-1 (or the pseudogene TRBV3-2) and TRBJ2-3, with D perhaps matching TRBD1 (6 bases). Germline V gives CDR1 LGHDT, CDR2 YNNKEL (reference sequence). The V end was cut by 2 bases, the J end by 4 bases, with 13 bases between. The CDR3 covers 15 residues. The CDR3 protein is CASSQFTQGSDTQYF. CDR3 in DNA: TGTGCCAGCAGCCAATTCACGCAGGGGTCAGATACGCAGTATTTT.

This chain joins TRBV7-8 and TRBJ1-3, with a tentative D call TRBD1 (6 bases). Germline CDR1 is SGHVS and CDR2 is FQNEAQ. V was trimmed by 8 bases and J by 0 bases, leaving 11 bases between them. This CDR3 spans 14 amino acids. The CDR3 DNA reads as TGTGCCAGCGGGGAGGGGGGCTCTGGAAACACCATATATTTT. Residues: CASGEGGSGNTIYF.

As to this clone: The sample carries other DNA sequences with the same CDR3. The chain employs TRBV29-1 and TRBJ1-2, with D maybe TRBD1 (5 bases). Deletions cut 3 bases from V and 7 bases from J, with 9 bases between. This CDR3 is 11 amino acids long. Germline CDR1 reads SQVTM; CDR2 reads ANQGSEA. CDR3 in DNA: TGCAGCGTTGAGCAGGGAGGTGGCTACACCTTC. This sequence encodes CSVEQGGGYTF.

Only one count was recorded for this clone. The rearrangement uses TRBV5-4 and TRBJ2-1, with 13 nucleotides matching TRBD2. Germline V lookup: CDR1 SGHNT, CDR2 YYREEE (reference sequence). The V segment lost 1 base and the J segment 6 bases; nucleotides outside the gene matches: 7. This CDR3 region has 17 residues. The CDR3: CASSLRLAGGRVNEQFF. Written as DNA, the CDR3 is TGTGCCAGCAGCTTGAGACTAGCGGGGGGCAGGGTCAATGAGCAGTTCTTC.

The chain uses TRBV11-2 and TRBJ2-1; 12 bases map to TRBD2. The junction had 2 bases not matched to a gene; V was cut back by 4 bases and J by 4 bases. Germline CDR1 and CDR2: SGHAT and FQNNGV. This CDR3 has 15 amino acids. CDR3 nucleotide sequence: TGTGCCAGCAGCTCTAGCGGGAGGGTATACAATGAGCAGTTCTTC. Translation: CASSSSGRVYNEQFF.

CDR3 nucleotide sequence: TGTGCCAGCTCACCACGGCCAGGAGGGGGGAATGAGCAGTTCTTC. The encoded protein is CASSPRPGGGNEQFF. V is TRBV18 and J is TRBJ2-1; possibly TRBD1 or TRBD2 for D (6 bases each). Germline lookup yields CDR1 KGHSH and CDR2 LQKENI. The CDR3 sequence is 15 residues long. Deletions cut 1 base from V and 7 bases from J, with 14 bases between.

The chain uses TRBV9 and TRBJ1-1; D remains unclear. This CDR3 has 16 residues. Germline CDR1 and CDR2: SGDLS and YYNGEE. Deletions cut 0 bases from V and 1 base from J, with 13 bases between. CDR3 DNA: TGTGCCAGCAGCGTAGAAGGTTTGTCCTGGAACACTGAAGCTTTCTTT. Its protein product is CASSVEGLSWNTEAFF.

CDR3 amino acids: CASSYKMARRSTEAFF. The CDR3 DNA reads as TGTGCCAGCAGTTACAAGATGGCACGTAGGAGCACTGAAGCTTTCTTT. This chain joins TRBV6-5 and TRBJ1-1; D is undetermined. CDR1 MNHEY and CDR2 SVGAGI come from the germline V gene. This CDR3 has 16 residues. V was pared by 2 bases and J by 4 bases, with 17 bases between.

V usage is TRBV4-1 and J usage is TRBJ1-5, with 9 positions matching TRBD1. CDR3 length equals 15 residues. The V gene end was trimmed by 0 bases and the J gene end by 10 bases; junction bases not matched to a gene: 7. Germline CDR1 reads MGHRA; CDR2 reads YSYEKL. In DNA form, the CDR3 reads TGCGCCAGCAGCCAAGATGGGACAGGGAAATATCCCCAGCATTTT. Amino acids: CASSQDGTGKYPQHF.

The rearrangement links TRBV6-5 to TRBJ1-1, with unresolved D. CDR3 length: 12 amino acids. Germline V gene sequence: CDR1 MNHEY, CDR2 SVGAGI. The ends were cut back, 6 bases at V and 1 base at J, with 6 bases in the middle. In DNA, the CDR3 is TGTGCCAGCAGACCACAGAACACTGAAGCTTTCTTT. Translation gives CASRPQNTEAFF.

The chain has TRBV5-4 and TRBJ2-2, with 9 bases fitting TRBD2. This CDR3 has 14 amino acids. V dropped 4 bases and J dropped 16; count of bases not matched to a gene: 14. Looked up from germline, CDR1 is SGHNT and CDR2 is YYREEE (reference sequence). The CDR3 nucleotides read TGTGCCAGCAGCCCGGGCGGGGGGGCCGGGTTGCCGTTTTTT. This gives the protein CASSPGGGAGLPFF.

The V gene is TRBV6-2 or TRBV6-3, the J gene TRBJ2-7, with D maybe TRBD1 (6 bases). The CDR3 has 17 amino acids. In germline, CDR1 is MNHEY, CDR2 SVGEGT. Deletions cut 0 bases from V and 1 base from J, with 16 bases between. The CDR3 DNA is TGTGCCAGCAGTTACTCCCTGGCCAGGGGAATGTCCTACGAGCAGTACTTC. Its translation: CASSYSLARGMSYEQYF.

The chain is built from TRBV29-1 and TRBJ2-7; 8 bases fit TRBD1. From germline, CDR1 is SQVTM and CDR2 ANQGSEA. This CDR3 comprises 13 residues. CDR3 DNA sequence: TGCAGACCTTTCACAGGGGGTCCCTACGAGCAGTACTTC. It is translated as CRPFTGGPYEQYF.

V usage is TRBV15 and J usage is TRBJ2-2; 10 nucleotides line up with TRBD2. CDR3 length equals 16 residues. With V trimmed by 4 bases and J by 7 bases, 9 bases remained unmatched. The germline V gene encodes CDR1 LNHNV and CDR2 YYDKDF (reference sequence). CDR3 region: CATSKTGTSAGGELFF. In DNA form, the CDR3 reads TGTGCCACCAGCAAAACCGGGACTAGCGCGGGCGGGGAGCTGTTTTTT.

The rearrangement links TRBV6-5 to TRBJ2-7, with 10 bases that match TRBD1. The CDR3 is 16 residues long. Trimming cost V 3 bases and J 4 bases; bases outside gene matches: 9. The germline gives CDR1 MNHEY, CDR2 SVGAGI. Here the CDR3 DNA reads TGTGCCAGCAGTTATCATAAGACAGGGGGCGGGTACGAGCAGTACTTC. Its translation is CASSYHKTGGGYEQYF.

This chain uses TRBV10-1 with TRBJ2-2; D is ambiguous. Per germline, CDR1 WNHNN and CDR2 SYGVQD (reference sequence). The CDR3 is 14 residues long. The V and J ends lost 5 bases and 4 bases respectively, with 11 bases between them. CDR3 DNA sequence: TGCGCCAGCAGTATAGGCAGCGTCACCGGGGAGCTGTTTTTT. This codes for CASSIGSVTGELFF.

This chain uses TRBV5-1 with TRBJ1-1; TRBD1 matches at 7 bases. J was trimmed by 3 bases and V by 0 bases; bases with no gene match: 5. The V gene's germline CDR1 is SGHRS and CDR2 YFSETQ. CDR3 length: 15 residues. CDR3 loop: CASSLGQGWDTEAFF. CDR3 in DNA: TGCGCCAGCAGCTTGGGACAGGGATGGGACACTGAAGCTTTCTTT.

The J gene is TRBJ2-1, the V gene TRBV7-3, with D tentatively TRBD1 or TRBD2 (7 bases each). V shed 5 bases and J shed 8 bases, with 22 bases lying between them. This CDR3 contains 16 residues. Germline values: CDR1 SGHTA, CDR2 FQGTGA. CDR3 DNA sequence: TGTGCCAGCAGCCCTCAAGGGGGAGGGGGCATCGATGAGCAGTTCTTC. Translation: CASSPQGGGGIDEQFF.

This chain connects TRBV7-2 to TRBJ1-6; the D is unclear. Trimming removed 1 base at V and 4 bases at J, with 8 bases between. CDR1 is SGHTA and CDR2 is FQGNSA in the germline V gene. The CDR3 spans 15 residues. The CDR3 sequence is CASSLVAQYNSPLHF. CDR3 coding DNA: TGTGCCAGCAGCTTAGTGGCTCAATATAATTCACCCCTCCACTTT. Using reference TRBV7-2 and TRBJ1-6 for the parts outside the CDR3, the full variable domain is GAGVSQSPSNKVTEKGKDVELRCDPISGHTALYWYRQSLGQGLEFLIYFQGNSAPDKSGLPSDRFSAERTGGSVSTLTIQRTQQEDSAVYLCASSLVAQYNSPLHFGNGTRLTVT.

The chain couples TRBV5-4 to TRBJ2-5; tentatively, D is TRBD1 (6 bases). Trimming took 6 bases from V and 2 from J, leaving 11 bases between them. This CDR3 contains 13 residues. The germline gives CDR1 SGHNT, CDR2 YYREEE (reference sequence). The CDR3 is CASIGRGQETQYF. The DNA for the CDR3 is TGTGCCAGCATAGGCAGGGGACAAGAGACCCAGTACTTC.

The rearrangement joins TRBV11-1 to TRBJ1-3, with D tentatively TRBD1 (6 bases). CDR1 is SGHAT and CDR2 is FQDESV in the germline V gene (reference sequence). V was pared by 5 bases and J by 3 bases, with 14 bases between. This CDR3 is built from 15 residues. The CDR3 is CASSSTQGIGNTIYF. CDR3 nucleotides: TGTGCCAGCAGCAGCACCCAGGGGATTGGAAACACCATATATTTT.